The 21 T cell receptor beta chains below were found in one sample sequenced in a study of blood T cell repertoires in COVID-19. Sequencing was performed with immunoSEQ multiplex PCR; in TCRdb, only in-frame clones are kept and a portion is missing. The table has around 200,000 clones, 80% to 90% seen once. The sequenced sample was peripheral blood. Source of these receptors: a man aged 40-49 years with active or convalescent COVID-19.

The rearrangement links TRBV6-5 to TRBJ2-1, with 9 positions matching TRBD2. V dropped 8 bases and J dropped 7; count of bases not matched to a gene: 12. The CDR3 length is 15 residues. CDR1 and CDR2 from the germline V gene are MNHEY and SVGAGI. Here the CDR3 reads CASDSGLAGTNEQFF. CDR3 nucleotides: TGTGCCAGCGACTCTGGGCTAGCGGGAACGAATGAGCAGTTCTTC.

The chain couples TRBV6-6 to TRBJ1-2, with a tentative D call TRBD1 (5 bases). V was pared by 8 bases and J by 2 bases, with 15 bases between. The CDR3 contains 14 residues. CDR1 MNHNY and CDR2 SVGAGI come from the germline V gene (reference sequence). CDR3 sequence: CASFLGAGNYGYTF. The DNA for the CDR3 is TGTGCCAGCTTCCTAGGGGCAGGCAACTATGGCTACACCTTC.

This clone was seen just once. The rearrangement uses TRBV15 and TRBJ2-1, with 13 bases fitting TRBD2. The CDR3 has 16 amino acids. CDR1 is LNHNV, CDR2 YYDKDF, per germline (reference sequence). J gave up 6 bases and V 5 bases, and 7 bases lay outside the gene matches. CDR3 in DNA: TGTGCCACCAGCTCCAGACTAGCGGGGGGACCCAATGAGCAGTTCTTC. It specifies CATSSRLAGGPNEQFF.

This clone was detected only once. The chain joins TRBV2 to TRBJ1-2; tentatively, D is TRBD1 (6 bases). Germline CDR1 is SNHLY and CDR2 is FYNNEI. The V and J ends lost 3 bases and 6 bases respectively, with 14 bases between them. The CDR3 consists of 14 residues. CDR3 sequence: CASSETGPSNGYTF. CDR3 bases: TGTGCCAGCAGTGAGACAGGACCGTCGAATGGCTACACCTTC.

The V call is TRBV18, the J call TRBJ1-2; D remains unclear. The CDR3 runs 17 residues. V lost 4 bases and J 0 bases, leaving 18 bases between the germline ends. The V gene's germline CDR1 is KGHSH and CDR2 LQKENI. The CDR3 nucleotides are TGTGCCAGCTCACTCTTTAACCCCCCCGGGACTAACTATGGCTACACCTTC. Translated, it gives CASSLFNPPGTNYGYTF. Full variable domain (rest looked up from reference TRBV18 and TRBJ1-2): NAGVMQNPRHLVRRRGQEARLRCSPMKGHSHVYWYRQLPEEGLKFMVYLQKENIIDESGMPKERFSAEFPKEGPSILRIQQVVRGDSAAYFCASSLFNPPGTNYGYTFGSGTRLTVV.

The chain couples TRBV7-3 to TRBJ2-1; D is perhaps TRBD2 (5 bases). The germline V and J ends were trimmed by 4 bases and 0 bases, with 10 bases remaining between them. This CDR3 has 15 amino acids. The germline CDR1 and CDR2 sequences are SGHTA and FQGTGA. The CDR3 sequence: CASSSRGDSYNEQFF. The CDR3 DNA follows: TGTGCCAGCAGCTCTCGGGGAGACTCCTACAATGAGCAGTTCTTC.

In the case of this clone: At one end the junction does not follow the germline gene, possibly because of a read error. The rearrangement joins TRBV7-2 to TRBJ1-2; D unclear. Germline CDR1 is SGHTA and CDR2 is FQGNSA. The CDR3 runs 11 residues. The CDR3 coding sequence is TGTGCCAGCAGCCTAGCCCGGGGCTACACCTTC. It specifies CASSLARGYTF.

The V call is TRBV3-1 (or the pseudogene TRBV3-2), the J call TRBJ2-7, with 8 bases lining up with TRBD2. CDR1 LGHDT and CDR2 YNNKEL come from the germline V gene (reference sequence). CDR3 length equals 15 residues. The junction had 5 bases not matched to a gene; V was cut back by 1 base and J by 3 bases. The CDR3 DNA reads as TGTGCCAGCAGCCAAGGGCGGGGGGCCTACTACGAGCAGTACTTC. Translated, it gives CASSQGRGAYYEQYF.

The V call is TRBV11-1, the J call TRBJ2-5, with 9 bases aligning to TRBD2. V lost 3 bases to trimming and J lost 3 bases; unmatched junction nucleotides: 2. Germline CDR1 and CDR2: SGHAT and FQDESV (reference sequence). The CDR3 has 14 residues. The CDR3 DNA reads TGTGCCAGCAGCTTGGGACTAGCAAAAGAGACCCAGTACTTC. This encodes CASSLGLAKETQYF.

V is TRBV9 and J is TRBJ2-2, with D possibly being TRBD2 (5 bases). With 3 bases removed from V and 5 bases from J, the gap between germline ends came to 17 bases. CDR3 length: 16 residues. Germline CDR1 SGDLS, CDR2 YYNGEE. The CDR3 DNA follows: TGTGCCAGCAGCGCCCTTAGAGGGCCCGGGACCGGGGAGCTGTTTTTT. Translation gives CASSALRGPGTGELFF.

J is TRBJ1-2 and V is TRBV7-8, with 8 bases lining up with TRBD1. Germline values: CDR1 SGHVS, CDR2 FQNEAQ. The CDR3 spans 15 residues. Trimming took 3 bases from V and 8 from J; bases not matched to a gene: 11. The DNA of the CDR3 is TGTGCCAGCAGCTTTAACAGGGGGAGTTTAGAAGGCTACACCTTC. It encodes CASSFNRGSLEGYTF.

The chain carries TRBV4-1 and TRBJ1-6; D gene uncertain. The CDR3 covers 16 residues. The V gene lost 0 bases and the J gene lost 4 bases, with 10 bases spanning the gap. Germline CDR1 and CDR2: MGHRA and YSYEKL. Here the CDR3 reads CASSQDLQTYNSPLHF. CDR3 DNA: TGCGCCAGCAGCCAAGATCTCCAAACTTATAATTCACCCCTCCACTTT.

J is TRBJ1-4 and V is TRBV19, with a possible D match to TRBD1 (5 bases). The germline CDR1 and CDR2 sequences are LNHDA and SQIVND (reference sequence). Trimming took 4 bases from V and 7 from J, leaving 10 bases between them. The CDR3 covers 13 residues. The chain's CDR3 is CASSNTGPEKLFF. Written as DNA, the CDR3 is TGTGCCAGTAGTAATACAGGACCTGAAAAACTGTTTTTT.

With respect to this clone: A much bigger clone sits one base away, suggesting this may be a read error. The rearrangement uses TRBV7-2 and TRBJ2-3; no clear D gene. The CDR3 has 13 amino acids. The germline gives CDR1 SGHTA, CDR2 FQGNSA. Trimming stripped 3 bases from V and 1 base from J, with 5 bases between. In DNA form, the CDR3 reads TGTGCCAGCAGCTTCCAGGGCACAGATACGCAGTATTTT. Translation: CASSFQGTDTQYF.

The V and J genes are TRBV12-3 or TRBV12-4 and TRBJ1-6; D not certain. Trimming removed 8 bases from V and 7 bases from J, with 12 bases in between. The CDR3 length is 13 residues. CDR3 amino acids: CASWLTANSPLHF. The CDR3 DNA reads TGTGCCAGCTGGCTCACAGCAAATTCACCCCTCCACTTT.

The V and J genes are TRBV4-1 and TRBJ2-7, with D possibly being TRBD1 (5 bases). The V gene lost 3 bases and the J gene lost 3 bases, with 12 bases spanning the gap. The CDR3 spans 14 residues. Germline V CDR1 and CDR2: MGHRA, YSYEKL. The CDR3 nucleotides read TGCGCCAGCAGCCAGCCAGGGCGCTTCTACGAGCAGTACTTC. Protein: CASSQPGRFYEQYF.

The chain couples TRBV19 to TRBJ2-3; weak D call: TRBD1 (6 bases). Between the trimmed V and J ends, which lost 4 bases and 0 bases, there was a span of 14 bases. The CDR3 totals 16 residues. Germline V gene data show CDR1 as LNHDA and CDR2 as SQIVND (reference sequence). The chain's CDR3 is CASSTDRPASTDTQYF. DNA of the CDR3: TGTGCCAGTAGTACAGACAGGCCAGCTAGCACAGATACGCAGTATTTT. Based on the CDR3 plus reference TRBV19 and TRBJ2-3, the full variable domain is DGGITQSPKYLFRKEGQNVTLSCEQNLNHDAMYWYRQDPGQGLRLIYYSQIVNDFQKGDIAEGYSVSREKKESFPLTVTSAQKNPTAFYLCASSTDRPASTDTQYFGPGTRLTVL.

This sequence joins TRBV29-1 and TRBJ1-2, with a tentative D call TRBD1 (5 bases). Germline CDR1 SQVTM, CDR2 ANQGSEA. The CDR3 has 12 residues. The CDR3 coding sequence is TGCCGCGCCGGGGGTAGGGACGGGGGCTACACCTTC. This sequence encodes CRAGGRDGGYTF.

This chain links TRBV2 with TRBJ2-1; D perhaps matches TRBD2 (6 bases). CDR1 SNHLY and CDR2 FYNNEI come from the germline V gene. Trimming took off 6 bases at V and 6 bases at J, with 24 bases between the two ends. This CDR3 is 17 amino acids long. CDR3 amino acids: CASRRWGSGERTNEQFF. CDR3 nucleotide sequence: TGTGCCAGCAGACGCTGGGGGTCGGGGGAGCGTACCAATGAGCAGTTCTTC.

The V gene is TRBV7-2, the J gene TRBJ2-3; D perhaps matches TRBD1 (6 bases). Per germline, CDR1 SGHTA and CDR2 FQGNSA. The CDR3 is 15 amino acids. The ends were cut back, 3 bases at V and 0 bases at J, with 10 bases in the middle. CDR3 sequence: CASSFQRGSTDTQYF. The CDR3 DNA reads as TGTGCCAGCAGCTTCCAGAGGGGGAGCACAGATACGCAGTATTTT. The whole variable domain, remainder taken from reference TRBV7-2 and TRBJ2-3, is GAGVSQSPSNKVTEKGKDVELRCDPISGHTALYWYRQSLGQGLEFLIYFQGNSAPDKSGLPSDRFSAERTGGSVSTLTIQRTQQEDSAVYLCASSFQRGSTDTQYFGPGTRLTVL.

This sequence joins TRBV9 and TRBJ2-3, with D unclear. This CDR3 is 14 amino acids long. Trimming shortened V by 6 bases and J by 0 bases, and 11 bases separated the two germline ends. In germline, CDR1 is SGDLS, CDR2 YYNGEE. The CDR3 loop reads CASTPEVSTDTQYF. The CDR3 DNA is TGTGCCAGCACGCCCGAGGTTAGCACAGATACGCAGTATTTT.